This T cell receptor (beta chain) was sequenced during a study of cytomegalovirus exposure and HLA in healthy donors. Study-wide findings and caveats: Reported performance of the classifier showed diagnosis of cytomegalovirus status with high specificity and sensitivity.

Germline V gene sequence: CDR1 LGHNA, CDR2 YSLEER. V trimming: 5 bases; J trimming: 4 bases; junction bases outside the gene matches: 4. The CDR3 runs to 13 residues. Use of 60 Vbeta and 13 Jbeta primers characterized the PCR. Clones were sequenced by immunoSEQ multiplex PCR, and TCRdb holds only the in-frame ones, with some missing. The data contain approximately 150,000 clones, about 60% of them singletons. This clone was counted only a few times. Its antigen is unknown. This receptor was identified in a woman aged 55-69 years in good health and CMV-seropositive. V and J are TRBV4-3 and TRBJ1-2; the match to TRBD1 covers 7 bases. The sample was PBMCs. CDR3 sequence: CASSAQGIYGYTF. In nucleotides, the CDR3 is TGCGCCAGCAGCGCACAGGGGATCTATGGCTACACCTTC.